Each of the 21 T cell receptor beta chains below was sequenced from the same sample in a study of blood T cell repertoires in COVID-19. Here immunoSEQ multiplex PCR was the method, and the copy in TCRdb shows in-frame clones only, minus some. The sample holds about 36,000 clones; around nine tenths are singletons and the top ten take around 4.8%. The specimen sequenced was peripheral blood. All receptors come from a human donor in a cohort sampled during active COVID-19.

The chain carries TRBV7-2 and TRBJ1-2; D is perhaps TRBD1 (5 bases). V lost 3 bases, J lost 2 bases, and 19 bases lay in between. The germline CDR1 and CDR2 sequences are SGHTA and FQGNSA. This CDR3 spans 17 amino acids. Here the CDR3 reads CASSFFVVGASNYGYTF. The CDR3 DNA follows: TGTGCCAGCAGCTTTTTTGTCGTTGGGGCGTCGAACTATGGCTACACCTTC.

This clone was recorded only once. CDR3 protein: CASSLGLAFLTDTQYF. CDR3 sequence (DNA): TGTGCCAGCAGCCTGGGACTAGCCTTCCTCACAGATACGCAGTATTTT. The chain carries TRBV7-3 and TRBJ2-3; TRBD2 aligns across 9 bases. Germline loops: CDR1 SGHTA, CDR2 FQGTGA. CDR3 length: 16 residues. With 5 bases clipped from V and 2 bases from J, the junction kept 8 bases outside the gene matches.

V and J are TRBV28 and TRBJ1-5; the D gene is possibly TRBD1 (5 bases). The CDR3 spans 16 residues. Deletions cut 3 bases from V and 0 bases from J, with 12 bases between. CDR1 is MDHEN, CDR2 SYDVKM, per germline. The CDR3 coding sequence is TGTGCCAGCAGTTTCGGCAGGGTGGGTAGCAATCAGCCCCAGCATTTT. Protein: CASSFGRVGSNQPQHF.

V is TRBV15 and J is TRBJ1-2, with 7 bases aligning to TRBD1. Germline-derived CDR1 and CDR2 are LNHNV and YYDKDF (reference sequence). Germline trimming cut 5 bases from V and 2 bases from J; bases unmatched to any gene: 5. The CDR3 is made up of 14 amino acids. CDR3 region: CATSPRDSNYGYTF. CDR3 coding DNA: TGTGCCACCAGCCCCCGGGACAGCAACTATGGCTACACCTTC.

The chain recombines TRBV3-1 (or the pseudogene TRBV3-2) with TRBJ2-2; no reliable D call. This CDR3 contains 16 residues. Germline CDR1 and CDR2: LGHDT and YNNKEL (reference sequence). Trimming pared 3 bases from V and 5 bases from J, leaving 16 bases between. The CDR3 nucleotides are TGTGCCAGCAGCCATACCCGTCCCCGAGGAACCGGGGAGCTGTTTTTT. Translating gives CASSHTRPRGTGELFF.

This clone was seen just once. The rearrangement joins TRBV5-8 to TRBJ1-4, with TRBD1 matching over 7 bases. The CDR3 runs 15 residues. From germline, CDR1 is SGHTS and CDR2 YDEGEE. Germline trimming cut 4 bases from V and 7 bases from J; bases unmatched to any gene: 10. Here the CDR3 reads CASSKKTGRGEKLFF. The CDR3 nucleotides read TGTGCCAGCAGCAAGAAGACAGGGCGGGGTGAAAAACTGTTTTTT.

The chain links TRBV2 to TRBJ1-3, with D unclear. Trimming removed 2 bases at V and 7 bases at J, with 9 bases between. This CDR3 comprises 13 residues. CDR1 and CDR2 (germline): SNHLY, FYNNEI. The CDR3 is CASSERGLNTIYF. The CDR3 DNA follows: TGTGCCAGCAGTGAAAGAGGGTTGAACACCATATATTTT.

The rearrangement links TRBV7-9 to TRBJ1-2; D remains unclear. Germline loops: CDR1 SEHNR, CDR2 FQNEAQ (reference sequence). The germline V and J ends were trimmed by 1 base and 2 bases, with 11 bases remaining between them. This CDR3 contains 15 residues. Here the CDR3 reads CASSLGGQWNYGYTF. CDR3 coding DNA: TGTGCCAGCAGCTTAGGCGGGCAGTGGAACTATGGCTACACCTTC.

V gene TRBV7-9 combines with J gene TRBJ2-3; 12 nucleotides line up with TRBD2. CDR3 length equals 17 residues. CDR1 is SEHNR and CDR2 is FQNEAQ in the germline V gene (reference sequence). V gave up 5 bases and J gave up 4 bases; unmatched junction bases: 10. CDR3 loop: CASSTATSGSRADTQYF. As DNA, the CDR3 is TGTGCCAGCAGCACCGCGACTAGCGGGAGCAGAGCAGATACGCAGTATTTT.

The chain employs TRBV5-3 and TRBJ2-5; 7 bases match TRBD2. TRBV5-3 is classed as an ORF, of uncertain function. With 3 bases clipped from V and 7 bases from J, the junction kept 6 bases outside the gene matches. The CDR3 sequence is 13 residues long. CDR3 sequence (DNA): TGTGCCAGAAGCTCGGAGCGGGATCGGACCCAGTACTTC. It is translated as CARSSERDRTQYF.

This CDR3 is CASTRSSGGQGPYTDTQYF. The CDR3 DNA follows: TGTGCCAGCACCCGATCTAGCGGAGGTCAGGGACCGTACACAGATACGCAGTATTTT. The V call is TRBV6-6, the J call TRBJ2-3; TRBD2 agrees at 7 bases. The length of the CDR3 is 19 residues. The ends lost 7 bases at V and 2 bases at J; junction bases unmatched: 21. Looked up from germline, CDR1 is MNHNY and CDR2 is SVGAGI (reference sequence).

This sequence joins TRBV21-1 and TRBJ2-7; the table's D gene call, TRBD2, was not cross checked with the DNA. TRBV21-1 is listed as a pseudogene. The CDR3 extends over 19 amino acids. The CDR3 nucleotides are TGTGCCAGCAGCAAGGGTCCTGATGTCGAGGCGCGCAGAACTTACGAGCAGTACTTC. It codes for CASSKGPDVEARRTYEQYF.

This clone appeared a single time. The CDR3 DNA reads TGTGCCAGTAGAACAGGGGGCCTGGGTGAAAAACTGTTTTTT. Amino acid sequence: CASRTGGLGEKLFF. V gene TRBV19 combines with J gene TRBJ1-4; 9 nucleotides line up with TRBD1. Trimming took 6 bases from V and 7 from J; bases not matched to a gene: 6. CDR1 and CDR2 (germline): LNHDA, SQIVND (reference sequence). This CDR3 has 14 residues.

The rearrangement uses TRBV3-1 (or the pseudogene TRBV3-2) and TRBJ2-7; 9 nucleotides align to TRBD2. This CDR3 has 16 residues. Germline loops: CDR1 LGHDT, CDR2 YNNKEL (reference sequence). V lost 1 base, J lost 6 bases, and 10 bases stayed unmatched. Here the CDR3 DNA reads TGTGCCAGCAGCCAAGTGGGCCCGGGACTAGCAGGCGAGCAGTACTTC. Protein sequence: CASSQVGPGLAGEQYF.

The rearrangement uses TRBV9 and TRBJ2-3, with TRBD1 matching 8 bases. The V gene end was trimmed by 1 base and the J gene end by 4 bases; junction bases not matched to a gene: 8. Germline assignment: CDR1 SGDLS and CDR2 YYNGEE. The CDR3 contains 16 residues. CDR3 region: CASSVRRGTGSDTQYF. DNA for the CDR3: TGTGCCAGCAGCGTAAGACGCGGGACAGGCTCAGATACGCAGTATTTT.

The V gene is TRBV5-6, the J gene TRBJ2-7; D uncertain. The CDR3 length is 15 residues. V lost 4 bases and J lost 3, with 17 bases in between. Germline lookup yields CDR1 SGHDT and CDR2 YYEEEE. CDR3 protein: CASSPMGSSNYEQYF. CDR3 DNA: TGTGCCAGCAGCCCTATGGGCAGCTCGAACTACGAGCAGTACTTC.

The chain recombines TRBV30 with TRBJ1-3, with TRBD1 matching 7 bases. Trimming removed 5 bases from V and 0 bases from J; junction bases left unmatched: 7. Per the germline V gene, CDR1 is GTSNPN and CDR2 is SVGIG (reference sequence). CDR3 length: 15 residues. CDR3 in DNA: TGTGCCTGGGCAACAGGGGCGAGCTCTGGAAACACCATATATTTT. As protein: CAWATGASSGNTIYF.

The CDR3 DNA sequence: TGTGCCAGCAGCCAGGTGACAGGGGCCAAGGATAATTCACCCCTCCACTTT. Its protein is CASSQVTGAKDNSPLHF. The V and J genes are TRBV3-1 (or the pseudogene TRBV3-2) and TRBJ1-6, with 8 positions matching TRBD1. CDR1 and CDR2 from the germline V gene are LGHDT and YNNKEL (reference sequence). The CDR3 covers 17 residues. V was clipped by 3 bases and J by 5 bases; unmatched bases: 9.

V and J are TRBV11-2 and TRBJ2-5; possible D gene TRBD1, 5 bases. The CDR3 loop spans 14 amino acids. From germline, CDR1 is SGHAT and CDR2 FQNNGV. Trimming took off 0 bases at V and 8 bases at J, with 13 bases between the two ends. The CDR3 loop is CASSLDQGPVTQYF. Here the CDR3 DNA reads TGTGCCAGCAGCTTAGATCAGGGCCCCGTTACCCAGTACTTC.

This clone was observed once. CDR3 residues: CASRLQDYGYTF. In nucleotides, the CDR3 is TGCGCCAGCAGGTTACAAGACTATGGCTACACCTTC. The chain is built from TRBV5-1 and TRBJ1-2, with D hard to call. V gave up 5 bases and J gave up 3 bases, with 8 bases separating them. CDR1 is SGHRS, CDR2 YFSETQ, per germline. The CDR3 is 12 residues long.

The chain is built from TRBV21-1 and TRBJ2-1; the table's D call TRBD2 went unverified against the DNA. TRBV21-1 corresponds to a pseudogene. The CDR3 runs to 14 residues. The CDR3 DNA sequence: TGTGCCAGCAGCAAAGCTTGGCGGAGGAATGAGCAGTTCTTC. Translated: CASSKAWRRNEQFF.